A selection of T cell receptor beta chains follows, all from one sample in a study of blood T cell dynamics during melanoma immunotherapy. TCRdb's table, derived via immunoSEQ multiplex PCR, lists solely in-frame clones and lacks some. Counted here are 15,000 or so clones, roughly 89% occurring once; the ten biggest clones make up less than 9.5%. Sequenced material: blood, taken from a patient treated with checkpoint blockade. These receptors originate from a human donor with melanoma. CDR3s include the opening cysteine and the closing phenylalanine or tryptophan. A D gene is named only where the DNA matches it firmly. Clone size is not always given. Where it is, it says once, few, many or a class for expanded clones.

abundance,v_gene,len,d_gene,j_gene,CDR3aa,CDR3nt
.,TRBV11-2,18,.,TRBJ1-1,CASSPRVGFRPTDTEAFF,TGTGCCAGCAGCCCAAGGGTGGGTTTCCGGCCGACCGACACTGAAGCTTTCTTT
.,TRBV6-6,15,TRBD1,TRBJ1-5,CASRIGQGSNQPQHF,TGTGCCAGCAGGATAGGACAGGGGAGCAATCAGCCCCAGCATTTT
.,TRBV2,14,.,TRBJ2-7,CASSAAVHSYEQYF,TGTGCCAGCAGTGCGGCTGTTCACTCCTACGAGCAGTACTTC
.,TRBV5-5,14,.,TRBJ2-7,CASSLAPGGREQYF,TGTGCCAGCAGCTTAGCCCCAGGCGGTCGCGAGCAGTACTTC
.,TRBV7-9,16,TRBD1,TRBJ1-2,CASSLNRAQGGYGYTF,TGTGCCAGCAGCTTGAACCGGGCCCAGGGGGGCTATGGCTACACCTTC
.,TRBV21-1,12,.,TRBJ2-7,CASSKVRPRIYF,TGTGCCAGCAGCAAAGTGAGACCGAGAATATACTTC
.,TRBV5-1,14,.,TRBJ1-1,CASKSGGLNTEAFF,TGCGCCAGCAAATCTGGGGGCTTGAACACTGAAGCTTTCTTT
.,TRBV9,14,.,TRBJ2-7,CASNEGGSPLEQYF,TGTGCCAGCAATGAGGGTGGTAGTCCTCTCGAGCAGTACTTC
.,TRBV4-3,13,.,TRBJ2-1,CASSQDREREQFF,TGCGCCAGCAGCCAAGATCGCGAGCGGGAGCAGTTCTTC
once,TRBV7-9,17,TRBD2,TRBJ2-1,CASSLAPTGRALDEQFF,TGTGCCAGCAGCTTAGCGCCCACCGGGAGGGCCCTCGATGAGCAGTTCTTC
few,TRBV30,13,.,TRBJ2-5,CAWRVRGGETQYF,TGTGCCTGGAGGGTTCGGGGAGGCGAGACCCAGTACTTC
.,TRBV9,15,.,TRBJ2-1,CASSVEIAHYNEQFF,TGTGCCAGCAGCGTAGAGATAGCGCATTACAATGAGCAGTTCTTC
.,TRBV5-1,18,TRBD2,TRBJ2-7,CASSLAAGRAGGAYEQYF,TGCGCCAGCAGCTTGGCGGCAGGGAGGGCAGGTGGGGCGTACGAGCAGTACTTC
.,TRBV6-5,15,TRBD1,TRBJ2-2,CASSYRQGRTGELFF,TGTGCCAGCAGTTACCGACAGGGGAGGACCGGGGAGCTGTTTTTT
.,TRBV18,13,.,TRBJ2-1,CASSPEQVTEQFF,TGTGCCAGCTCACCAGAGCAGGTCACTGAGCAGTTCTTC
.,TRBV7-9,12,TRBD2,TRBJ2-5,CASRREGETQYF,TGTGCCAGCAGGAGGGAGGGGGAGACCCAGTACTTC
.,TRBV7-3,15,.,TRBJ2-1,CASSSSGLPYNEQFF,TGTGCCAGCAGCTCGTCGGGACTCCCTTACAATGAGCAGTTCTTC
.,TRBV29-1,14,.,TRBJ2-5,CSVVGSSTGETQYF,TGCAGCGTTGTGGGCTCTTCAACCGGGGAGACCCAGTACTTC
.,TRBV30,16,.,TRBJ2-5,CAWTSGRSGGPETQYF,TGTGCCTGGACGAGTGGTCGGTCTGGAGGGCCAGAGACCCAGTACTTC
.,TRBV9,16,.,TRBJ2-2,CASSSRPSPNTGELFF,TGTGCCAGCAGCTCGAGGCCTAGCCCGAACACCGGGGAGCTGTTTTTT